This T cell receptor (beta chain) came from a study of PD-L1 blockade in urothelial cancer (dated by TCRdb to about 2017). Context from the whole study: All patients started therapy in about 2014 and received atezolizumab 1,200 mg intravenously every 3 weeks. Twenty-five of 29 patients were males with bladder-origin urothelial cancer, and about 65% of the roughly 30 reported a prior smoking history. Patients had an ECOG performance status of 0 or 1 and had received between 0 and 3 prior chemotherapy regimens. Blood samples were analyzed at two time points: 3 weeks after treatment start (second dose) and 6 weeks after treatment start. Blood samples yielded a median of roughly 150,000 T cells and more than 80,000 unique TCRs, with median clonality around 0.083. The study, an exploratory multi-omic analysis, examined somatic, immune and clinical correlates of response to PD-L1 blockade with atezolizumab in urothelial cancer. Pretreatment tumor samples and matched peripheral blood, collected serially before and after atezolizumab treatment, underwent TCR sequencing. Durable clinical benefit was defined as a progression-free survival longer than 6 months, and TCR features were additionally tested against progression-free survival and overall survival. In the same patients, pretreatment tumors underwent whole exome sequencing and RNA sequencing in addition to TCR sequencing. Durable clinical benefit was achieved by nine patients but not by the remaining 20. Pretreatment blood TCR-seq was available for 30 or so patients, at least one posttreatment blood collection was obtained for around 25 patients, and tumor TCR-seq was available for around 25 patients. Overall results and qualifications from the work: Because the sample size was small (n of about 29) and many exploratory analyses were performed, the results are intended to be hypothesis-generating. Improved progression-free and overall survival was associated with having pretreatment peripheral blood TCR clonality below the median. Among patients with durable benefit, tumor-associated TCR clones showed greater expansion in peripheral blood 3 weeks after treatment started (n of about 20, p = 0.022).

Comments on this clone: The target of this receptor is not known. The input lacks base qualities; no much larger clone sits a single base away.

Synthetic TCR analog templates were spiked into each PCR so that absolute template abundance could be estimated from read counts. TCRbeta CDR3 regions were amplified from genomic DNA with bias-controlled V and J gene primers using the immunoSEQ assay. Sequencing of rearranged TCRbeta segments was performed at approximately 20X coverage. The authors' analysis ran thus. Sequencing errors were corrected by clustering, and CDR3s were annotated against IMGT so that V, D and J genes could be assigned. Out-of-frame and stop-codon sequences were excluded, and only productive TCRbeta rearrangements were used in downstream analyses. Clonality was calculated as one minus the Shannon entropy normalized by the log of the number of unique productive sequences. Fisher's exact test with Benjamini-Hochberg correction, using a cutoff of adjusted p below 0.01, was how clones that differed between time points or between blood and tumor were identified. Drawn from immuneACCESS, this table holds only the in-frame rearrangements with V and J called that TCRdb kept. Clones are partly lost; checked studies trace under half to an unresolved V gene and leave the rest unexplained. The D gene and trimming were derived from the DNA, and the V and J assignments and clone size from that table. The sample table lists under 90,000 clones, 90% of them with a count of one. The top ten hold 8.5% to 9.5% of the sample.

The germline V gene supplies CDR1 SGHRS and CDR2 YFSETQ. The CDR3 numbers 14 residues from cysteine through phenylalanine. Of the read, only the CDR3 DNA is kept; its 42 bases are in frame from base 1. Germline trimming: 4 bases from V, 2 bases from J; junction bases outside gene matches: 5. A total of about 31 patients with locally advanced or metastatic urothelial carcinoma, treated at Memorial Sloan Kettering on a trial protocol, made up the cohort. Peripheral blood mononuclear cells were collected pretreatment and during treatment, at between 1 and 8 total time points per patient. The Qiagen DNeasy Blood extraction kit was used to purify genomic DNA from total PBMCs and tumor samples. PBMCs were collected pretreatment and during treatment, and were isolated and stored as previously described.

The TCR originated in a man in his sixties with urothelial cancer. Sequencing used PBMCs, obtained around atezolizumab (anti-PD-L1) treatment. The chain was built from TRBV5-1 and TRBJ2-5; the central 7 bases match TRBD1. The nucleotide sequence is TGCGCCAGCAGCAGGGACAGTCAGCAAGAGACCCAGTACTTC. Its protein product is CASSRDSQQETQYF. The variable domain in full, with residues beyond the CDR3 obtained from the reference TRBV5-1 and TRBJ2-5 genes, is KAGVTQTPRYLIKTRGQQVTLSCSPISGHRSVSWYQQTPGQGLQFLFEYFSETQRNKGNFPGRFSGRQFSNSRSEMNVSTLELGDSALYLCASSRDSQQETQYFGPGTRLLVL.